The source of this TCR beta chain is a study of blood T cells in healthy people across ages. Primed by a sample-barcoded 5' primer and a J-beta primer mix, a second PCR proceeded for about 6 to 12 cycles. MiXCR, run by TCRdb on the 5' RACE reads, gives a single entry per CDR3 protein. The sample has roughly 680,000 distinct CDR3 sequences; under 25% are singletons. The CDR3 is made up of 12 amino acids. Per the germline V gene, CDR1 is DFQATT and CDR2 is SNEGSKA (reference sequence). V dropped 1 base and J dropped 9 bases, with 10 bases sitting between them. General study points: The unknown donor CMV status may have confounded expanded clonotype changes.

This clonotype was picked up many times. The antigen is unknown. The draw of peripheral blood yielded about 9.4 milliliters from each donor. Sequencing input: blood. The TCR comes from a man in his sixties or seventies in good health. The V call is TRBV20-1, the J call TRBJ2-4; D gene uncertain. The CDR3 loop is CSARAPSRIQYF. The CDR3 region has the DNA TGCAGTGCTAGAGCTCCCTCTCGCATTCAGTACTTC.